This entry features one TCR beta chain sequence. No antigen is known for it. These data are taken from a study of shared clonotypes between healthy human individuals. Broader study findings: Non-shared clonotypes had lower generation probabilities than those shared by all four donors.

Assay: immunoSEQ multiplex PCR; the TCRdb copy retains only in-frame clones and omits some. The sample records roughly 1,500,000 clones, nearly 99% being singletons. The sequence was collected from a young man in good health. The sample consisted of naive CD4+ T cells sorted from blood. Subset given: CD45RA+ positively selected.

The DNA for the CDR3 is TGTGCCAGCAGCCCCGCTTGGACAGCTTTGGGACAGCCCCAGCATTTT. It is translated as CASSPAWTALGQPQHF. V is TRBV28 and J is TRBJ1-5; possibly TRBD1 for D (6 bases). The CDR3 totals 16 residues. Germline values: CDR1 MDHEN, CDR2 SYDVKM. The V and J ends lost 6 bases and 7 bases respectively, with 22 bases between them.